The 32 T cell receptor beta chains presented below share a single source sample, sequenced in a study of CD4 T cells in relation to SARS-CoV-2 and coronaviruses. Measured with immunoSEQ multiplex PCR; TCRdb has only the in-frame clones, and not every one. Here the sample spans 15,000 to 20,000 clones, under 85% being singletons. CD4+ T cells from unexposed donors were obtained before the COVID-19 pandemic (2011-2018). Isolation of CD4+ T cells took place after approximately 11 days in culture. For these TCRs, the target antigens are not known. Material: CD4+ T cells from PBMCs, cultured in vitro. The receptors here all came from a human donor in good health.

This clone has only one observation. V and J are TRBV6-1 and TRBJ2-6; TRBD1 matches at 8 bases. V dropped 1 base and J dropped 4; count of bases not matched to a gene: 6. This CDR3 contains 17 residues. Germline V gene data show CDR1 as MNHNS and CDR2 as SASEGT. The DNA of the CDR3 is TGTGCCAGCAGTGAAGGGGACAGGATAGCCGGGGCCAACGTCCTGACTTTC. It encodes CASSEGDRIAGANVLTF.

The chain has TRBV5-1 and TRBJ2-3; TRBD2 matches 7 bases. After removal of 2 bases from V and 4 bases from J, the junction contained 7 bases not matched to a gene. This CDR3 is built from 15 residues. Germline assignment: CDR1 SGHRS and CDR2 YFSETQ. The DNA of the CDR3 is TGCGCCAGCAGCTTTGACGGGAGGAGCGCAGATACGCAGTATTTT. Translation: CASSFDGRSADTQYF. The full variable domain, in which reference TRBV5-1 and TRBJ2-3 provide the parts outside the CDR3, is KAGVTQTPRYLIKTRGQQVTLSCSPISGHRSVSWYQQTPGQGLQFLFEYFSETQRNKGNFPGRFSGRQFSNSRSEMNVSTLELGDSALYLCASSFDGRSADTQYFGPGTRLTVL.

The CDR3 protein is CASSQISSGSYNEQFF. The DNA for the CDR3 is TGTGCCAGCAGCCAAATTTCTAGCGGGAGCTACAATGAGCAGTTCTTC. The chain carries TRBV3-1 (or the pseudogene TRBV3-2) and TRBJ2-1, with 10 bases identical to TRBD2. Germline V gene sequence: CDR1 LGHDT, CDR2 YNNKEL (reference sequence). The V and J ends lost 2 bases and 3 bases, in that order; junction bases with no gene match: 4. The CDR3 sequence is 16 residues long.

This chain connects TRBV11-1 to TRBJ1-2, with 8 nucleotides matching TRBD1. The CDR3 loop spans 13 amino acids. Germline CDR1 reads SGHAT; CDR2 reads FQDESV (reference sequence). Losses at the gene ends were 5 bases for V and 8 bases for J; bases not matched to a gene: 7. CDR3 amino acids: CASSNERTGGYTF. The DNA of the CDR3 is TGTGCCAGCAGCAATGAAAGGACAGGGGGCTACACCTTC.

This rearrangement joins TRBV30 to TRBJ1-3; D is unresolved. The CDR3 contains 14 residues. CDR1 and CDR2 (germline): GTSNPN, SVGIG (reference sequence). The ends were cut back, 0 bases at V and 0 bases at J, with 6 bases in the middle. The CDR3 here is CAWSVQISGNTIYF. The CDR3 DNA is TGTGCCTGGAGTGTACAGATCTCTGGAAACACCATATATTTT.

This clone turned up a few times. The genes are TRBV28 and TRBJ2-5; 13 bases line up with TRBD2. With V trimmed by 4 bases and J by 5 bases, 7 bases remained unmatched. The CDR3 extends over 16 amino acids. The germline gives CDR1 MDHEN, CDR2 SYDVKM. CDR3: CASSSRTSGSLETQYF. The CDR3 region has the DNA TGTGCCAGCAGTTCACGGACTAGCGGGAGTTTGGAGACCCAGTACTTC.

V gene TRBV5-1 combines with J gene TRBJ1-4; no firm D call. Germline CDR1 and CDR2: SGHRS and YFSETQ. The CDR3 loop spans 15 amino acids. V lost 3 bases and J 12 bases, leaving 21 bases between the germline ends. CDR3 region: CASSSRRAPGEELFF. As DNA, the CDR3 is TGCGCCAGCAGCTCCCGGCGGGCCCCCGGAGAGGAACTGTTTTTT.

The chain combines TRBV7-3 with TRBJ1-2, with D perhaps matching TRBD1 (5 bases). Germline CDR1 SGHTA, CDR2 FQGTGA. The CDR3 length is 13 residues. V lost 3 bases to trimming and J lost 3 bases, with 8 bases between them. This chain's CDR3 is CASSLSGDYGYTF. The CDR3 nucleotides read TGTGCCAGCAGCTTGTCGGGGGACTATGGCTACACCTTC. The whole variable domain, filled in from reference TRBV7-3 and TRBJ1-2, reads GAGVSQTPSNKVTEKGKYVELRCDPISGHTALYWYRQSLGQGPEFLIYFQGTGAADDSGLPNDRFFAVRPEGSVSTLKIQRTERGDSAVYLCASSLSGDYGYTFGSGTRLTVV.

As regards this clone: A junction end diverges from the germline sequence, so it may reflect a read error. V and J are TRBV2 and TRBJ1-2; weak D call: TRBD1 (5 bases). Looked up from germline, CDR1 is SNHLY and CDR2 is FYNNEI. The CDR3 runs to 15 residues. This CDR3 is CASREDTGPNYGYTF. DNA for the CDR3: TGTGCCAGCAGGGAAGACACAGGCCCCAACTATGGCTACACCTTC.

The V call is TRBV12-5, the J call TRBJ1-5; D possibly corresponds to TRBD1 (5 bases). The CDR3 is made up of 15 amino acids. Trimming stripped 6 bases from V and 5 bases from J, with 17 bases between. Germline V CDR1 and CDR2: LGHNT, FRNRAP. The CDR3 nucleotides are TGTGCTAGTGGGTCCGGGACGGGGAAATATCAGCCCCAGCATTTT. Translated, it gives CASGSGTGKYQPQHF.

The V and J genes are TRBV12-3 or TRBV12-4 and TRBJ2-2, with D unresolved. This CDR3 is built from 12 residues. Trimming pared 3 bases from V and 7 bases from J, leaving 6 bases between. The CDR3 loop reads CASSFWDGELFF. In DNA, the CDR3 is TGTGCCAGCAGTTTCTGGGACGGGGAGCTGTTTTTT.

CDR3 nucleotide sequence: TGTGCCAGCAGCCCACATTCCGGAGGGGGCTACGAGACCCAGTACTTC. As protein: CASSPHSGGGYETQYF. The V call is TRBV7-2, the J call TRBJ2-5, with TRBD1 as a possible D gene (7 bases). In germline, CDR1 is SGHTA, CDR2 FQGNSA. Trimming took off 5 bases at V and 5 bases at J, with 21 bases between the two ends. The CDR3 length is 16 residues.

V and J are TRBV7-9 and TRBJ2-5, with unresolved D. This CDR3 region has 13 residues. CDR1 SEHNR and CDR2 FQNEAQ come from the germline V gene (reference sequence). Between the trimmed V and J ends, which lost 5 bases and 5 bases, there was a span of 12 bases. CDR3: CASSRGARETQYF. The CDR3 DNA reads TGTGCCAGCAGCCGCGGAGCTCGGGAGACCCAGTACTTC.

V and J are TRBV13 and TRBJ1-6; the match to TRBD1 covers 8 bases. The CDR3 is made up of 15 amino acids. Trimming cost V 3 bases and J 7 bases; bases outside gene matches: 5. CDR1 and CDR2 from the germline V gene are PRHDT and FYEKMQ (reference sequence). CDR3 sequence: CASSFRQGWNSPLHF. CDR3 nucleotide sequence: TGTGCCAGCAGCTTTAGACAGGGGTGGAATTCACCCCTCCACTTT.

J is TRBJ2-1 and V is TRBV4-1; 10 bases fit TRBD2. The CDR3 consists of 16 residues. V was pared by 2 bases and J by 6 bases, with 7 bases of the junction left unmatched. Germline CDR1 MGHRA, CDR2 YSYEKL. CDR3 sequence reads: CASSQFPSGGPNEQFF. The CDR3 DNA reads TGCGCCAGCAGCCAATTTCCTAGCGGGGGACCCAATGAGCAGTTCTTC.

V is TRBV6-5 and J is TRBJ2-7; no definite D call. V was cut by 6 bases and J by 0 bases, with 9 bases left in between. The germline V gene encodes CDR1 MNHEY and CDR2 SVGAGI. The CDR3 covers 13 residues. The DNA of the CDR3 is TGTGCCAGCAGCGTGGTGAGCTCCTACGAGCAGTACTTC. This translates into CASSVVSSYEQYF.

The V and J genes are TRBV27 and TRBJ1-3; D uncertain. V lost 4 bases and J lost 1, with 11 bases in between. CDR3 length: 15 residues. Germline CDR1 and CDR2: MNHEY and SMNVEV (reference sequence). CDR3 region: CASSSAGSSGNTIYF. CDR3 coding DNA: TGTGCCAGCAGTTCAGCGGGTTCGTCTGGAAACACCATATATTTT.

To note about this clone: Mismatch with germline at one junction end may stem from a read error. This CDR3 reads CASREGQGESNEQFF. The CDR3 DNA is TGTGCCAGCAGAGAAGGACAGGGCGAAAGCAATGAGCAGTTCTTC. The chain is built from TRBV6-1 and TRBJ2-1, with 8 positions matching TRBD1. This CDR3 spans 15 amino acids. Per germline, CDR1 MNHNS and CDR2 SASEGT.

This chain links TRBV28 with TRBJ2-7; TRBD1 is a possible D gene (6 bases). The CDR3 extends over 19 amino acids. CDR1 is MDHEN, CDR2 SYDVKM, per germline. V was trimmed by 3 bases and J by 2 bases, leaving 26 bases between them. The CDR3 here is CASSLWSYSQQGRAYEQYF. The DNA of the CDR3 is TGTGCCAGCAGTTTGTGGTCTTATTCACAACAGGGCCGAGCCTACGAGCAGTACTTC.

V and J are TRBV12-5 and TRBJ2-7; 8 nucleotides agree with TRBD2. Trimming at V came to 3 bases and at J to 2 bases, leaving 18 bases not matched to a gene. Per germline, CDR1 LGHNT and CDR2 FRNRAP. The CDR3 covers 19 residues. The CDR3 DNA sequence: TGTGCTAGTGGTTTCCGGACTAGCCTATCCTCGGACCAAACCTACGAGCAGTACTTC. This sequence encodes CASGFRTSLSSDQTYEQYF.

The chain employs TRBV29-1 and TRBJ1-1, with D perhaps matching TRBD1 (5 bases). The CDR3 has 14 residues. Germline V gene lookup returns CDR1 SQVTM and CDR2 ANQGSEA. V lost 7 bases to trimming and J lost 4 bases, with 19 bases between them. CDR3 DNA sequence: TGCAGCGCTGAGCGGGGCATATCTGCCACTGAAGCTTTCTTT. Its protein product is CSAERGISATEAFF.

The J gene is TRBJ1-5, the V gene TRBV2; 9 bases align to TRBD1. The junction had 16 bases not matched to a gene; V was cut back by 7 bases and J by 12 bases. The germline CDR1 and CDR2 sequences are SNHLY and FYNNEI. The CDR3 covers 15 residues. As DNA, the CDR3 is TGTGCCAGCAAACCGGGACAGGGTTTTGTTCGGATCCAGCATTTT. This sequence encodes CASKPGQGFVRIQHF.

This sequence joins TRBV2 and TRBJ1-6; D gene unclear. The CDR3 is 14 residues long. The germline V and J ends were trimmed by 6 bases and 9 bases, with 15 bases remaining between them. Germline V gene data show CDR1 as SNHLY and CDR2 as FYNNEI. The DNA for the CDR3 is TGTGCCAGCAGGGGTTATCTAGACTCTTCACCCCTCCACTTT. It codes for CASRGYLDSSPLHF.

Only a few counts were recorded for this clone. This sequence joins TRBV5-1 and TRBJ2-7, with 7 bases fitting TRBD1. J gave up 3 bases and V 3 bases, and 3 bases lay outside the gene matches. The germline CDR1 and CDR2 sequences are SGHRS and YFSETQ. This CDR3 is built from 13 residues. CDR3 DNA: TGCGCCAGCAGCTGGGGACAGCTCTACGAGCAGTACTTC. This encodes CASSWGQLYEQYF.

The genes are TRBV5-1 and TRBJ2-5; 7 bases are a match to TRBD1. Germline CDR1 is SGHRS and CDR2 is YFSETQ. This CDR3 is built from 15 residues. With V trimmed by 5 bases and J by 1 base, 8 bases remained unmatched. The CDR3 DNA sequence: TGCGCCAGCAGTATCCAACAGGGGATCCAAGAGACCCAGTACTTC. Translation gives CASSIQQGIQETQYF.

The J gene is TRBJ2-2, the V gene TRBV3-1 (or the pseudogene TRBV3-2); the D gene is possibly TRBD1 (6 bases). The V end was cut by 4 bases, the J end by 4 bases, with 16 bases between. The length of the CDR3 is 16 residues. Germline V gives CDR1 LGHDT, CDR2 YNNKEL (reference sequence). The DNA of the CDR3 is TGTGCCAGCAGCCGAGAGTCCGGGACATCCACCGGGGAGCTGTTTTTT. It encodes CASSRESGTSTGELFF.

The chain employs TRBV10-3 and TRBJ1-4; TRBD1 agrees at 7 bases. The CDR3 totals 14 residues. Germline V gene sequence: CDR1 ENHRY, CDR2 SYGVKD. J was trimmed by 3 bases and V by 5 bases; bases with no gene match: 3. The CDR3 region is CAISWGQSNEKLFF. The CDR3 DNA reads TGTGCCATCAGTTGGGGACAGTCTAATGAAAAACTGTTTTTT.

This clone was detected a few times. The CDR3 bases are TGTGCCAGCAGATCACTAGGGACAGGGGGTCGAACCGGGGAGCTGTTTTTT. Amino acids: CASRSLGTGGRTGELFF. The rearrangement links TRBV27 to TRBJ2-2; the match to TRBD1 covers 11 bases. Per the germline V gene, CDR1 is MNHEY and CDR2 is SMNVEV (reference sequence). Trimming cost V 6 bases and J 5 bases; bases outside gene matches: 11. The CDR3 has 17 amino acids.

The chain couples TRBV6-5 to TRBJ2-7, with TRBD2 matching 7 bases. Germline values: CDR1 MNHEY, CDR2 SVGAGI. There are 15 residues in the CDR3. With 7 bases clipped from V and 0 bases from J, the junction kept 9 bases outside the gene matches. This chain's CDR3 is CASTLAAPGSYEQYF. CDR3 nucleotides: TGTGCCAGCACTCTAGCGGCCCCGGGCTCCTACGAGCAGTACTTC.

V and J are TRBV3-1 (or the pseudogene TRBV3-2) and TRBJ2-1; D might be TRBD2 (6 bases). In germline, CDR1 is LGHDT, CDR2 YNNKEL (reference sequence). V lost 1 base and J 3 bases, leaving 10 bases between the germline ends. The CDR3 has 15 amino acids. DNA for the CDR3: TGTGCCAGCAGCCAAGCGGGGACTGTCTACAATGAGCAGTTCTTC. Translated, it gives CASSQAGTVYNEQFF.

The rearrangement links TRBV9 to TRBJ1-4; D is perhaps TRBD1 (5 bases). The germline V and J ends were trimmed by 0 bases and 10 bases, with 16 bases remaining between them. The CDR3 length is 15 residues. Germline assignment: CDR1 SGDLS and CDR2 YYNGEE. The CDR3 DNA is TGTGCCAGCAGCGTAGATCAGGGTCCCCGGGGAAAACTGTTTTTT. This sequence encodes CASSVDQGPRGKLFF.

A single count supports this clone. J is TRBJ2-5 and V is TRBV28, with TRBD1 identical over 10 bases. V dropped 6 bases and J dropped 7; count of bases not matched to a gene: 11. The CDR3 spans 15 residues. Germline CDR1 MDHEN, CDR2 SYDVKM. DNA of the CDR3: TGTGCCAGCAGCCAGCCCGGGACAGGGGAATTGACCCAGTACTTC. Protein product: CASSQPGTGELTQYF.